This T cell receptor (beta chain) was sequenced in a study of blood T cell repertoires in COVID-19. Whole-study context: PBMCs, B-cell-depleted T cells, or T cells provided the cDNA or gDNA that made up the material.

Authors' methods: It was from reference gene primer amplification that nucleated cell counts were estimated. Using immunoSEQ multiplex PCR, the repertoire was profiled, and TCRdb retains in-frame clones only, with some absent. Clone size and the V and J calls come from that table; the DNA yielded D and trimming. The sample contains over 120,000 clones, around nine tenths of which appear only once. The germline V gene encodes CDR1 MNHEY and CDR2 SVGAGI. The CDR3 is 15 amino acids. J gave up 5 bases and V 6 bases, and 12 bases lay outside the gene matches. This sequence joins TRBV6-5 and TRBJ2-7, with 8 bases identical to TRBD1. This TCR was recovered from a man in his sixties with active or convalescent COVID-19. The specimen was peripheral blood. The CDR3, as DNA: TGTGCCAGCAGCTCAGGGGGCGCGACACCTGACGAGCAGTACTTC. This gives the protein CASSSGGATPDEQYF.